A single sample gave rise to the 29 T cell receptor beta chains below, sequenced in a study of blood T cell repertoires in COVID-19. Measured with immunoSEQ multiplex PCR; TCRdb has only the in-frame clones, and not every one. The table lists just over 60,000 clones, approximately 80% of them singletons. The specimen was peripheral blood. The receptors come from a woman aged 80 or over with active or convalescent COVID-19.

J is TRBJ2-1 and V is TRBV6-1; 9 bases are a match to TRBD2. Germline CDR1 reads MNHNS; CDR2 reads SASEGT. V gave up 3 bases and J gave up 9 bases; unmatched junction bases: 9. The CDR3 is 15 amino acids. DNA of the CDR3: TGTGCCAGCAGTGACGGGGGGACTAGCTTGGTTGAGCAGTTCTTC. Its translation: CASSDGGTSLVEQFF.

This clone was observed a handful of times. This CDR3 is CASSEHGGGAGEQFF. Written as DNA, the CDR3 is TGCGCCAGCAGTGAGCATGGCGGGGGGGCTGGTGAGCAGTTCTTC. This chain uses TRBV10-1 with TRBJ2-1, with 9 bases aligning to TRBD2. The CDR3 consists of 15 residues. Looked up from germline, CDR1 is WNHNN and CDR2 is SYGVQD (reference sequence). Trimming cost V 2 bases and J 9 bases; bases outside gene matches: 8.

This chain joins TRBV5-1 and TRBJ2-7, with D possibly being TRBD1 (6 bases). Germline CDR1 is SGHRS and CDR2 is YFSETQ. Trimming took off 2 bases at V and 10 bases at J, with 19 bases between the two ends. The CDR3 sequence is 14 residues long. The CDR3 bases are TGCGCCAGCAGCTTCCGGGACACAGGATTTGGACAGTACTTC. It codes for CASSFRDTGFGQYF.

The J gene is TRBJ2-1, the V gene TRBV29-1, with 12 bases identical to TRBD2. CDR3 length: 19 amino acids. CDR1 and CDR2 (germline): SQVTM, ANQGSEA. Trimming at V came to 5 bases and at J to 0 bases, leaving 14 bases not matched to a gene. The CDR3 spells CSVRDPRLAGGSSYNEQFF. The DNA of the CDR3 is TGCAGCGTTCGCGACCCCCGGCTAGCGGGGGGGAGCTCCTACAATGAGCAGTTCTTC.

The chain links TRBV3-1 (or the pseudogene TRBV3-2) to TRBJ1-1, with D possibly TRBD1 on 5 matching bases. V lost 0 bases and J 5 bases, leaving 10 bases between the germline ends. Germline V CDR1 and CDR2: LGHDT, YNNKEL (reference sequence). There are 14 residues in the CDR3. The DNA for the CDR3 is TGTGCCAGCAGCCAAGAAGGGGTGGCGACTGAAGCTTTCTTT. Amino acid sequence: CASSQEGVATEAFF.

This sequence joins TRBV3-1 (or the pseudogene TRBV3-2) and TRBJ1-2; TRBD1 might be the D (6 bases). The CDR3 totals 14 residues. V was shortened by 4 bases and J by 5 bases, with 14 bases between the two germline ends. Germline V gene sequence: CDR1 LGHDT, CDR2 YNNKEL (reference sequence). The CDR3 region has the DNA TGTGCCAGCAGCCGCCGGGACATACTTTATGGCTACACCTTC. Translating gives CASSRRDILYGYTF.

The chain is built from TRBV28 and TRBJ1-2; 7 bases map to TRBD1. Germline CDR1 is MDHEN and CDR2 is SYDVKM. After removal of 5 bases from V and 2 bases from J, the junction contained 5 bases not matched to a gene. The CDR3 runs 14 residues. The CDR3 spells CASSRDRVNYGYTF. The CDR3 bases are TGTGCCAGCAGTCGCGACAGGGTCAACTATGGCTACACCTTC.

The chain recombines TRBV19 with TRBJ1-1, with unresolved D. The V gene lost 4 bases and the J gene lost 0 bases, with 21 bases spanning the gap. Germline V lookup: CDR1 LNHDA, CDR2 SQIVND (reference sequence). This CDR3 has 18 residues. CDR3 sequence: CASSTSVGRVSLNTEAFF. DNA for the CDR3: TGTGCCAGTAGTACCTCCGTTGGGAGGGTCTCTTTGAACACTGAAGCTTTCTTT.

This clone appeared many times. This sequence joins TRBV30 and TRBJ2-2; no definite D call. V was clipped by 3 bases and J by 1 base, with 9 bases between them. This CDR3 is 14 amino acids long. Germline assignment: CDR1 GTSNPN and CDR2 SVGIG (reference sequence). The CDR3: CAWRHTMNTGELFF. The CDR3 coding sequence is TGTGCCTGGAGACATACGATGAACACCGGGGAGCTGTTTTTT.

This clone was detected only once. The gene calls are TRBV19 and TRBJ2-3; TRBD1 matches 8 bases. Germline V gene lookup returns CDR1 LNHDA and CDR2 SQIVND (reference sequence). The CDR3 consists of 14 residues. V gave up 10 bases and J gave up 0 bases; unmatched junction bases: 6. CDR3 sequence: CATRTGISTDTQYF. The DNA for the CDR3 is TGTGCCACCCGGACAGGGATTAGCACAGATACGCAGTATTTT.

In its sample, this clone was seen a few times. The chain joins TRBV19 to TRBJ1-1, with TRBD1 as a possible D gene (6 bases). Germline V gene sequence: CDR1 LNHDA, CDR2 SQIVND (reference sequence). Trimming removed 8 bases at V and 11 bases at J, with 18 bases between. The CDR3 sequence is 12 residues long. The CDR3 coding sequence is TGTGCCAGTGGGGTGGGGGCCCAGCGGGCTTTCTTT. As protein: CASGVGAQRAFF. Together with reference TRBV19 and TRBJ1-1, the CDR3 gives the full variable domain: DGGITQSPKYLFRKEGQNVTLSCEQNLNHDAMYWYRQDPGQGLRLIYYSQIVNDFQKGDIAEGYSVSREKKESFPLTVTSAQKNPTAFYLCASGVGAQRAFFGQGTRLTVV.

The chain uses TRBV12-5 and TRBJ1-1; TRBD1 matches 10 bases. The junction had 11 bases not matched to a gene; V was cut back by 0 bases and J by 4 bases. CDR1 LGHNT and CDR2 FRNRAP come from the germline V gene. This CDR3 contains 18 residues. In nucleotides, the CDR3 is TGTGCTAGTGGTTTGGTTCTCGGACAGGGGGGGGAGAGCACTGAAGCTTTCTTT. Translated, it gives CASGLVLGQGGESTEAFF.

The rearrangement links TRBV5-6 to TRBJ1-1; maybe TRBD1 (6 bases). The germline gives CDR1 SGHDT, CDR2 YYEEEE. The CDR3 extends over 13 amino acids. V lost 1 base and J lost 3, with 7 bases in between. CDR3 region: CASSLTGHTEAFF. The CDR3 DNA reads TGTGCCAGCAGCTTGACAGGGCACACTGAAGCTTTCTTT. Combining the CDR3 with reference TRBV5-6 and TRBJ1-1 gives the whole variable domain DAGVTQSPTHLIKTRGQQVTLRCSPKSGHDTVSWYQQALGQGPQFIFQYYEEEERQRGNFPDRFSGHQFPNYSSELNVNALLLGDSALYLCASSLTGHTEAFFGQGTRLTVV.

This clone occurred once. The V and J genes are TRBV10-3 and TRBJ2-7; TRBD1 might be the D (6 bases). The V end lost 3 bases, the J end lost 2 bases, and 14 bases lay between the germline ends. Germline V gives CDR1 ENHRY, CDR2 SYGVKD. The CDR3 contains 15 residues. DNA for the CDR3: TGTGCCATCAGTGATCCCAGGGGCCCTGCCTACGAGCAGTACTTC. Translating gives CAISDPRGPAYEQYF.

As DNA, the CDR3 is TGTGCCATCAGCCGGGACAGGGGCTCTGGAAACACCATATATTTT. Protein sequence: CAISRDRGSGNTIYF. The rearrangement joins TRBV10-3 to TRBJ1-3, with 10 bases matching TRBD1. V shed 6 bases, J shed 0 bases, and the junction held 2 bases outside the gene matches. Germline loops: CDR1 ENHRY, CDR2 SYGVKD. The CDR3 has 15 amino acids.

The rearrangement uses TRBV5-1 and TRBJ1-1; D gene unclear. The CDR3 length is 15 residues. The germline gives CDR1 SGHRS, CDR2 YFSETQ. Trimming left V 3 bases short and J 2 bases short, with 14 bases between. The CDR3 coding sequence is TGCGCCAGCAGCTCACTTGCGGGCCATAACACTGAAGCTTTCTTT. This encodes CASSSLAGHNTEAFF.

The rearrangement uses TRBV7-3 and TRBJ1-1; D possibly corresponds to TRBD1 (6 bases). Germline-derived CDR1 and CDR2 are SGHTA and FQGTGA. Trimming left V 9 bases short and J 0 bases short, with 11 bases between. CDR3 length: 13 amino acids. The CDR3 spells CASKQGLNTEAFF. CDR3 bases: TGTGCCAGTAAACAGGGATTGAACACTGAAGCTTTCTTT.

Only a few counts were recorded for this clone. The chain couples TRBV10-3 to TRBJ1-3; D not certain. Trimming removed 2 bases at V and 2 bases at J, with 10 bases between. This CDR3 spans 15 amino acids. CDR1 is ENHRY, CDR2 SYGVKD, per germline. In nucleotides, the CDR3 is TGTGCCATCAGTGAGACGGGAGGGACTGGAAACACCATATATTTT. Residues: CAISETGGTGNTIYF.

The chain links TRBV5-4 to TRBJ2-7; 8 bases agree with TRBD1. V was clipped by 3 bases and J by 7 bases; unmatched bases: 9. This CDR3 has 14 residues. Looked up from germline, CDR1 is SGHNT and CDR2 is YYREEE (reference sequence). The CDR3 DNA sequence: TGTGCCAGCAGCTCGGACAGGGCTCCGGGAGAGCAGTACTTC. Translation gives CASSSDRAPGEQYF.

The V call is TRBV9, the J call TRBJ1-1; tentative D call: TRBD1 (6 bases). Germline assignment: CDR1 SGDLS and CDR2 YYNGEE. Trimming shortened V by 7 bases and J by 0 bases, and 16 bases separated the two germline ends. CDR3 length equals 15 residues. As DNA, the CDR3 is TGTGCCAGCTGCCGAGGGGGGGATATGAACACTGAAGCTTTCTTT. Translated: CASCRGGDMNTEAFF.

The CDR3 nucleotides are TGTGCCACCAGTGATAGTCTAGCGGGGGCCCGAGAGACCCAGTACTTC. Its translation is CATSDSLAGARETQYF. The gene calls are TRBV24-1 and TRBJ2-5; 10 bases align to TRBD2. The germline CDR1 and CDR2 sequences are KGHDR and SFDVKD. CDR3 length equals 16 residues. Trimming cost V 3 bases and J 4 bases; bases outside gene matches: 7.

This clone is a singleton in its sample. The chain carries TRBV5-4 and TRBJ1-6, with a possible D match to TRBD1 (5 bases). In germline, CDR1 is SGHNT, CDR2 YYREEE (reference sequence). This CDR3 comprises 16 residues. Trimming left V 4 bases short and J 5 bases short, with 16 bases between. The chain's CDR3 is CASSHPTETNNSPLHF. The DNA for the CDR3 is TGTGCCAGCAGCCACCCGACAGAGACCAATAATTCACCCCTCCACTTT. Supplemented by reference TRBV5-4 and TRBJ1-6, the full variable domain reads ETGVTQSPTHLIKTRGQQVTLRCSSQSGHNTVSWYQQALGQGPQFIFQYYREEENGRGNFPPRFSGLQFPNYSSELNVNALELDDSALYLCASSHPTETNNSPLHFGNGTRLTVT.

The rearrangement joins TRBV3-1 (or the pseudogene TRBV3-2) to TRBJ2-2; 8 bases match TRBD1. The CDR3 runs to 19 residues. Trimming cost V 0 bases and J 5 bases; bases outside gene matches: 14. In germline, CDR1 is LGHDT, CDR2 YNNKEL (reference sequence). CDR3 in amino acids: CASSQELGATGGRTGELFF. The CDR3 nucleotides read TGTGCCAGCAGCCAAGAGTTAGGGGCCACAGGGGGGAGAACCGGGGAGCTGTTTTTT.

The CDR3 region has the DNA TGCGCCAGCAGTGTTGGGACAGGGGGCACTGAAGCTTTCTTT. Translation gives CASSVGTGGTEAFF. The rearrangement joins TRBV10-2 to TRBJ1-1; TRBD1 matches at 11 bases. Germline-derived CDR1 and CDR2 are WSHSY and SAAADI. J gave up 4 bases and V 4 bases, and 2 bases lay outside the gene matches. The CDR3 spans 14 residues.

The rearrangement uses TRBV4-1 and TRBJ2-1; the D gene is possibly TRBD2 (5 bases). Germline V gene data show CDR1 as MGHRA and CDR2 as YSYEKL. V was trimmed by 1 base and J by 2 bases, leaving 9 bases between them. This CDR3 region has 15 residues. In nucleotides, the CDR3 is TGCGCCAGCAGCCAAGGCGGGCAAACCTACAATGAGCAGTTCTTC. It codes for CASSQGGQTYNEQFF.

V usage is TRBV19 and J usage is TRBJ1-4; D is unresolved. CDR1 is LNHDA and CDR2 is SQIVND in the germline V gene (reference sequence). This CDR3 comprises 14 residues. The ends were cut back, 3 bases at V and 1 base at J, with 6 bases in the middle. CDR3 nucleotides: TGTGCCAGTAGTATCTCCCGAACTAATGAAAAACTGTTTTTT. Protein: CASSISRTNEKLFF.

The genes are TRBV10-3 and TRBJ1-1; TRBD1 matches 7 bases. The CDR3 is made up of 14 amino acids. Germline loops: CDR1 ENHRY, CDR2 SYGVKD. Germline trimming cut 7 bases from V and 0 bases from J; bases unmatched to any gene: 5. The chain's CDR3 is CAINRDRLNTEAFF. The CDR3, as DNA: TGTGCCATCAATAGGGACAGATTGAACACTGAAGCTTTCTTT.

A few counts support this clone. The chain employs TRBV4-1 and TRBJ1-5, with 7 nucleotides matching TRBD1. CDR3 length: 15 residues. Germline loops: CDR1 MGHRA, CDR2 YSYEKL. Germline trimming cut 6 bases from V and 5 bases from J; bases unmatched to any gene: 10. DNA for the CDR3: TGCGCCAGCAGTACGAGAACAGGGGTTTATCAGCCCCAGCATTTT. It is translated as CASSTRTGVYQPQHF.

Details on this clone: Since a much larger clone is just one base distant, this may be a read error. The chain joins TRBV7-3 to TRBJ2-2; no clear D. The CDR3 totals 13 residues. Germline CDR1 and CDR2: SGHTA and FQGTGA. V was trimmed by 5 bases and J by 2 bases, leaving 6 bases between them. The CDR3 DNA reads TGTGCCAGCAGCCAAACTAACACCGGGGAGCTGTTTTTT. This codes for CASSQTNTGELFF.